This T cell receptor (beta chain) came from a study of cytomegalovirus exposure and HLA in healthy donors. Study findings and constraints: For most TCR beta V segments, an earlier analysis put the productive rate at about 87% or about 30% of the time. In vitro data verified a few CMV-associated chains as specific for CMV antigens. Later on, an analysis tied 15,000 to 20,000 TCR beta sequences to HLA alleles at 0.05 false discovery rate.

The PCR ran on 60 Vbeta and 13 Jbeta primers. Assay: immunoSEQ multiplex PCR; the TCRdb copy retains only in-frame clones and omits some. The profile shows 65,000 to 85,000 clones, roughly 85% of them singletons. Notes on this clone: Its specificity is not known.

V was pared by 6 bases and J by 1 base, with 13 bases of the junction left unmatched. CDR1 and CDR2 from the germline V gene are SQVTM and ANQGSEA. The CDR3 consists of 17 residues. This TCR came from a woman in her 30s in good health and CMV-seronegative. The genes are TRBV29-1 and TRBJ2-7; 12 nucleotides align to TRBD2. The sample consisted of PBMCs. The CDR3 DNA reads TGCAGCGTCCAGGGGCTAGCGGGAGGGCAAGGTTCCTACGAGCAGTACTTC. Translating gives CSVQGLAGGQGSYEQYF.